This T cell receptor (beta chain) emerged from a study of CD8+CD57+ T cells in acquired aplastic anemia. As for the study in general: Sorted CD4+ and CD8+ cells yielded about 3.1 ug of DNA on average.

On this clonotype itself: Antigen specificity is unknown.

V was cut by 6 bases and J by 4 bases, with 15 bases left in between. The CDR3 is made up of 15 amino acids. CDR1 and CDR2 from the germline V gene are MNHEY and SVGAGI. The template for TCR beta VDJ and CDR3 sequence profiling was genomic DNA. TCRdb itself ran the reads through MiXCR, one entry per CDR3 protein. Found here are 400,000 to 450,000 distinct CDR3 sequences, about two thirds of them singletons; the top ten hold 4%. Study outcomes and limitations: Roughly 27 sequences, all CD8+ CDR3, were shared between patients and controls.

The sequence derives from a human donor in good health, serving as a control. Sequences were obtained from sorted CD4+, CD8+, or CD8+CD57+ T cells (not recorded which) from PBMCs. The rearrangement joins TRBV6-5 to TRBJ1-4; D is perhaps TRBD1 (6 bases). CDR3 loop: CASRVDRPSNEKLFF. CDR3 bases: TGTGCCAGCAGAGTCGACAGGCCCAGTAATGAAAAACTGTTTTTT.